This T cell receptor (beta chain) was captured by sequencing in a study of blood T cell repertoires in COVID-19. Study background: PBMCs, B-cell-depleted T cells, or T cells provided the cDNA or gDNA that made up the material.

Data came from immunoSEQ multiplex PCR; TCRdb stores just in-frame clones and leaves some out. The sample records about 150,000 clones, 84% being singletons. Germline V CDR1 and CDR2: LNHDA, SQIVND (reference sequence). J lost 1 base, V lost 5 bases, and 5 bases had no gene match. The CDR3 extends over 16 amino acids. The sequenced material came from peripheral blood. V gene TRBV19 combines with J gene TRBJ2-3, with TRBD2 matching 11 bases. The receptor was derived from a man younger than 35 with active or convalescent COVID-19. The CDR3 spells CASSSPTSGGTDTQYF. CDR3 nucleotides: TGTGCCAGTAGTTCCCCGACTAGCGGGGGCACAGATACGCAGTATTTT.